These 15 T cell receptor beta chains originate from one sample sequenced in a study of spatial heterogeneity in lung cancer. Study-level findings and limits: It was found that expanded intratumoral alpha and beta TCR counts tracked tumor mutation counts.

Noted time point: sample taken at primary tumor resection. A single record per CDR3 protein comes from TCRdb applying MiXCR to the 5' RACE reads. The table includes about 2,700 distinct CDR3 sequences, 25% to 30% detected once. No antigen has been identified for these receptors. Here the sequenced sample was lung tumor tissue, taken at surgery. Receptors originate from a female donor with early-stage non-small cell lung cancer.

This clonotype was counted a few times. V and J are TRBV7-2 and TRBJ2-4; TRBD2 matches 7 bases. CDR3 length: 15 residues. CDR1 SGHTA and CDR2 FQGNSA come from the germline V gene. The junction had 8 bases not matched to a gene; V was cut back by 1 base and J by 8 bases. The CDR3 region is CASSLVGQGGDIQYF. The CDR3 region has the DNA TGTGCCAGCAGCTTAGTTGGTCAGGGAGGGGACATTCAGTACTTC.

The sample holds a few counts of this clonotype. The chain employs TRBV4-2 and TRBJ2-2, with D hard to call. The CDR3 is made up of 16 amino acids. Trimming stripped 2 bases from V and 0 bases from J, with 10 bases between. CDR1 is LGHNA and CDR2 is YNFKEQ in the germline V gene. CDR3 in DNA: TGTGCCAGCAGCCAACGGAACTACGCGAACACCGGGGAGCTGTTTTTT. This gives the protein CASSQRNYANTGELFF.

This clonotype is medium-sized within its sample. The chain couples TRBV29-1 to TRBJ1-1; 8 nucleotides line up with TRBD1. V lost 4 bases and J lost 5; bases outside the gene matches: 9. CDR3 length equals 14 residues. Looked up from germline, CDR1 is SQVTM and CDR2 is ANQGSEA. CDR3 in DNA: TGCAGCGTTGCACACCAGGGGGCTCGGACTGAAGCTTTCTTT. Translated, it gives CSVAHQGARTEAFF.

J is TRBJ2-7 and V is TRBV27; TRBD1 might be the D (6 bases). Trimming removed 6 bases at V and 3 bases at J, with 18 bases between. The germline V gene encodes CDR1 MNHEY and CDR2 SMNVEV (reference sequence). This CDR3 has 15 residues. The chain's CDR3 is CASRPWTASFYEQYF. Here the CDR3 DNA reads TGTGCCAGCAGGCCTTGGACAGCTTCCTTCTACGAGCAGTACTTC.

This clonotype was detected a few times. The chain has TRBV6-5 and TRBJ2-4; 11 positions agree with TRBD2. The CDR3 covers 16 residues. Per the germline V gene, CDR1 is MNHEY and CDR2 is SVGAGI. V trimming: 4 bases; J trimming: 5 bases; junction bases outside the gene matches: 7. CDR3 DNA sequence: TGTGCCAGCAGTTCCACTAGCGGGGGACTCCAAAACATTCAGTACTTC. Translation gives CASSSTSGGLQNIQYF.

This clonotype was observed many times. J is TRBJ2-1 and V is TRBV6-5; the match to TRBD2 covers 13 bases. The CDR3 has 17 amino acids. With V trimmed by 2 bases and J by 5 bases, 6 bases remained unmatched. CDR1 is MNHEY and CDR2 is SVGAGI in the germline V gene. CDR3 sequence reads: CASSYTRGLAGDNEQFF. DNA for the CDR3: TGTGCCAGCAGTTACACCCGAGGACTAGCGGGAGACAATGAGCAGTTCTTC.

The gene calls are TRBV4-1 and TRBJ2-7; TRBD2 might be the D (6 bases). The germline V gene has CDR1 MGHRA and CDR2 YSYEKL. Trimming pared 4 bases from V and 5 bases from J, leaving 18 bases between. The CDR3 length is 15 residues. DNA of the CDR3: TGCGCCAGCAGCCGGAGGGAGCAGGAGATCCACGAGCAGTACTTC. Its protein product is CASSRREQEIHEQYF.

This chain joins TRBV6-2 or TRBV6-3 and TRBJ1-5; no clear D gene. In germline, CDR1 is MNHEY, CDR2 SVGEGT. Trimming stripped 4 bases from V and 5 bases from J, with 18 bases between. The CDR3 extends over 16 amino acids. The chain's CDR3 is CASSSFRWPGHQPQHF. Written as DNA, the CDR3 is TGTGCCAGCAGTTCTTTTCGGTGGCCCGGCCATCAGCCCCAGCATTTT.

By share, this clonotype counts as medium-sized (0.01 to 0.1%). The chain carries TRBV10-3 and TRBJ1-6, with a weak D call TRBD1 (5 bases). CDR3 length: 12 residues. Germline V gene sequence: CDR1 ENHRY, CDR2 SYGVKD. V was cut by 3 bases and J by 14 bases, with 11 bases left in between. The CDR3 here is CAISDAWGALHF. In DNA, the CDR3 is TGTGCCATCAGTGACGCCTGGGGGGCCCTCCACTTT.

The CDR3 sequence is CASSYMGLRGKNIQYF. The CDR3 DNA follows: TGTGCCAGCAGTTATATGGGGTTGAGGGGCAAAAACATTCAGTACTTC. This chain connects TRBV6-5 to TRBJ2-4; D tentatively fits TRBD1 or TRBD2 (5 bases each). The CDR3 consists of 16 residues. With 3 bases removed from V and 3 bases from J, the gap between germline ends came to 15 bases. Germline values: CDR1 MNHEY, CDR2 SVGAGI.

This clonotype was observed a handful of times. The chain uses TRBV7-2 and TRBJ2-7; perhaps TRBD1 as D (6 bases). V was trimmed by 5 bases and J by 7 bases, leaving 12 bases between them. There are 12 residues in the CDR3. Per the germline V gene, CDR1 is SGHTA and CDR2 is FQGNSA. Here the CDR3 reads CASSQGHGEQYF. CDR3 nucleotides: TGTGCCAGCAGCCAGGGACACGGAGAGCAGTACTTC.

The J gene is TRBJ2-7, the V gene TRBV14, with D maybe TRBD2 (5 bases). CDR3 length: 14 residues. V lost 5 bases to trimming and J lost 2 bases, with 13 bases between them. CDR1 SGHDN and CDR2 FVKESK come from the germline V gene. The CDR3 coding sequence is TGTGCCAGCAGCTGGGCCTCCGGGGCCTACGAGCAGTACTTC. It codes for CASSWASGAYEQYF.

This clonotype has a count of ten or more. This chain joins TRBV12-5 and TRBJ2-1, with no clear D. Trimming left V 6 bases short and J 4 bases short, with 13 bases between. Germline-derived CDR1 and CDR2 are LGHNT and FRNRAP. The CDR3 is 14 amino acids. Here the CDR3 DNA reads TGTGCTAGTGGGACCCCAGACCGATACAATGAGCAGTTCTTC. Encoded protein: CASGTPDRYNEQFF.

This clonotype is deemed large. The chain links TRBV4-2 to TRBJ1-6, with 8 bases aligning to TRBD1. The CDR3 runs 15 residues. Per germline, CDR1 LGHNA and CDR2 YNFKEQ. J was trimmed by 9 bases and V by 0 bases; bases with no gene match: 4. The CDR3 here is CASSQDRGRSSPLHF. CDR3 nucleotides: TGTGCCAGCAGCCAAGACAGGGGGCGAAGTTCACCCCTCCACTTT.

A few counts support this clonotype. The chain couples TRBV24-1 to TRBJ2-2; TRBD1 might be the D (6 bases). Germline CDR1 is KGHDR and CDR2 is SFDVKD. The CDR3 is 18 residues long. V lost 0 bases and J lost 4, with 17 bases in between. The CDR3 loop reads CATSDLRQGIQGTGELFF. As DNA, the CDR3 is TGTGCCACCAGTGATTTGAGGCAGGGGATTCAGGGCACCGGGGAGCTGTTTTTT.